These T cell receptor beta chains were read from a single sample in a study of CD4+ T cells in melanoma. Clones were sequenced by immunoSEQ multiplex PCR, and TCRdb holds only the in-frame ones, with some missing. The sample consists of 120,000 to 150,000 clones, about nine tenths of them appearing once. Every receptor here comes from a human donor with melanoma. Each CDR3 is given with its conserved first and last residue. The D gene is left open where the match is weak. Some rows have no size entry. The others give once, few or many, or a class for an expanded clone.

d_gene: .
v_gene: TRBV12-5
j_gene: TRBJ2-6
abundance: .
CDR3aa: CASGLGRGAFGANVLTF
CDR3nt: TGTGCTAGTGGTTTGGGGCGAGGGGCGTTTGGGGCCAACGTCCTGACTTTC

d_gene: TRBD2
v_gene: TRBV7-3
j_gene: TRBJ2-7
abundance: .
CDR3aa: CASSLTGGNSYEQYF
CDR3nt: TGTGCCAGCAGCTTAACCGGGGGGAACTCCTACGAGCAGTACTTC

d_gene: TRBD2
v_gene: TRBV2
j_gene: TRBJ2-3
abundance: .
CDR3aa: CAGNSGGVSDTQYF
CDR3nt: TGTGCCGGAAATAGCGGGGGGGTTTCAGATACGCAGTATTTT

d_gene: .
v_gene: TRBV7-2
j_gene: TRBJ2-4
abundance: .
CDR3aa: CASSLTPSGSNIQYF
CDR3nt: TGTGCCAGCAGCCTGACCCCGTCAGGGTCAAACATTCAGTACTTC

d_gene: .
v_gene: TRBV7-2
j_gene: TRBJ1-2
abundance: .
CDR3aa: CASSSRFLRSNYGYTF
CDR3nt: TGTGCCAGCAGCTCCCGGTTCCTCCGCTCTAACTATGGCTACACCTTC

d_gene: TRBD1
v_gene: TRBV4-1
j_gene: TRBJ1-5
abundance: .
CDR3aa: CASSQVQGGNNQPQHF
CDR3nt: TGCGCCAGCAGCCAAGTACAGGGGGGGAACAATCAGCCCCAGCATTTT

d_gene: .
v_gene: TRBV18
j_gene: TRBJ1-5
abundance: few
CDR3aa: CASSPPGWNSNQPQHF
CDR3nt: TGTGCCAGCTCACCACCCGGGTGGAATAGCAATCAGCCCCAGCATTTT

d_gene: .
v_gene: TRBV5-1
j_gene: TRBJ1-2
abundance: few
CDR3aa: CASSLGDLPGGGYTF
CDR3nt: TGCGCCAGCAGCTTGGGGGACCTCCCCGGGGGTGGCTACACCTTC

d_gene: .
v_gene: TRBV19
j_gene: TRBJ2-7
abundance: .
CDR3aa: CASSLQGGSYEQYF
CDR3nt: TGTGCCAGTAGTCTTCAGGGGGGGTCCTACGAGCAGTACTTC

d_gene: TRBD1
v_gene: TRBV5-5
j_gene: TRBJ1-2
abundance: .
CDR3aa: CASSLARGTVDGTGYF
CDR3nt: TGTGCCAGCAGCTTGGCCAGGGGGACGGTTGACGGGACTGGTTACTTC

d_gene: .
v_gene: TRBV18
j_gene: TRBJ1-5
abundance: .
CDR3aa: CASSPDQLGPQHF
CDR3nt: TGTGCCAGCTCACCTGATCAGTTAGGGCCCCAGCATTTT

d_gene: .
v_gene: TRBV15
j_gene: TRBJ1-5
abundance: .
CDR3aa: CATSYGSSNQPQHF
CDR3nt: TGTGCCACCAGCTATGGATCGAGCAATCAGCCCCAGCATTTT

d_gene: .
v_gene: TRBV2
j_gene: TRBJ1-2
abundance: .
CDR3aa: CASSGAIYYGYTF
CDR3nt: TGTGCCAGCAGTGGGGCGATTTACTATGGCTACACCTTC

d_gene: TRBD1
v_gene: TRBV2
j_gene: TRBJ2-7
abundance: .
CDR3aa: CASSDQGASDEQYF
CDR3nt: TGTGCCAGCAGTGATCAGGGGGCGAGCGACGAGCAGTACTTC

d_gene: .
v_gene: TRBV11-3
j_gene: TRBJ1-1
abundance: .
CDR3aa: CASSLGQGSLEAFF
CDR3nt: TGTGCCAGCAGCTTAGGACAAGGTTCCCTTGAAGCTTTCTTT

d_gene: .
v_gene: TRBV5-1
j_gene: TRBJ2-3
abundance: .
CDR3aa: CASSRLPTTPDTQYF
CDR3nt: TGCGCCAGCAGCCGCCTTCCGACCACCCCAGATACGCAGTATTTT

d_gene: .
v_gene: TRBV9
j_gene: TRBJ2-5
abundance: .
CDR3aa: CASGGAHQETQYF
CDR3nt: TGTGCCAGCGGAGGAGCCCACCAAGAGACCCAGTACTTC

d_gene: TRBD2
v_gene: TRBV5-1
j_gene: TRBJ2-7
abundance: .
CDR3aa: CASSQGIAGALYEQYF
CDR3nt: TGCGCCAGCAGCCAAGGAATAGCGGGGGCGCTTTACGAGCAGTACTTC

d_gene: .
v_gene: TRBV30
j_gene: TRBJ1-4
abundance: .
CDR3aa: CAWSPSFGEKLFF
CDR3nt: TGTGCCTGGAGCCCTTCCTTCGGGGAAAAACTGTTTTTT

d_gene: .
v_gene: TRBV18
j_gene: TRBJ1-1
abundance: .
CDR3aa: CASSPPSLNTEAFF
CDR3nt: TGTGCCAGCTCACCACCATCACTTAACACTGAAGCTTTCTTT

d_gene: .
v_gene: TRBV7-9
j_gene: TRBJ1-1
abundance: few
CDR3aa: CASSQQANTEAFF
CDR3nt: TGTGCCAGCAGCCAACAGGCCAACACTGAAGCTTTCTTT

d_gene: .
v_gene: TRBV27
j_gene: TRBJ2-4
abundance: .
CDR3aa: CASRQGGTNIQYF
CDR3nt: TGTGCCAGCAGGCAGGGGGGTACGAACATTCAGTACTTC

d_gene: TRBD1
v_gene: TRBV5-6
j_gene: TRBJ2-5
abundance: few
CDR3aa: CASSGTGSQETQYF
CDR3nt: TGTGCCAGCAGCGGGACAGGGAGCCAAGAGACCCAGTACTTC

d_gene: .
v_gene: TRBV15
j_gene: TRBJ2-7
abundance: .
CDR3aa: CATGAGMDYEQYF
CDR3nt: TGTGCCACCGGGGCGGGGATGGACTACGAGCAGTACTTC

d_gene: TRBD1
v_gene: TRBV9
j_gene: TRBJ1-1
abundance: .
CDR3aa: CASSPKGQGFGGAEAFF
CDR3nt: TGTGCCAGCAGCCCGAAGGGACAGGGGTTCGGGGGGGCTGAAGCTTTCTTT

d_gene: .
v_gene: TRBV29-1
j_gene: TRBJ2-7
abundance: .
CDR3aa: CSVADFNYEQYF
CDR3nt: TGCAGCGTTGCGGACTTCAACTACGAGCAGTACTTC

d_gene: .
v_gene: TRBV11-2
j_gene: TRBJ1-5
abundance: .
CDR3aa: CASSPGGNQPQHF
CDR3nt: TGTGCCAGCAGCCCCGGGGGAAATCAGCCCCAGCATTTT

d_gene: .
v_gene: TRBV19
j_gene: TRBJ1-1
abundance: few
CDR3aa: CASSIGGYTEAFF
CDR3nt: TGTGCCAGTAGTATAGGAGGTTACACTGAAGCTTTCTTT

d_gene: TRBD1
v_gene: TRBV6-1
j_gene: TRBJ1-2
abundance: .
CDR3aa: CASSPEGAYYGYTF
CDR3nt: TGTGCCAGCAGCCCCGAGGGGGCCTACTATGGCTACACCTTC

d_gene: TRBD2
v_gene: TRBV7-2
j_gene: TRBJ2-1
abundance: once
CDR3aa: CASSSLGLAGGAQFF
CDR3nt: TGTGCCAGCAGCTCCCTGGGACTAGCGGGGGGGGCGCAGTTCTTC

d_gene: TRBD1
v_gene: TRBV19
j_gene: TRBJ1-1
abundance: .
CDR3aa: CATGQAGGNTEAFF
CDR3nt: TGTGCCACTGGACAGGCTGGCGGGAACACTGAAGCTTTCTTT

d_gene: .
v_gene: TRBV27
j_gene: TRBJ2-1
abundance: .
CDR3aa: CASSLGGAYNEQFF
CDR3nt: TGTGCCAGCAGTTTAGGAGGCGCCTACAATGAGCAGTTCTTC

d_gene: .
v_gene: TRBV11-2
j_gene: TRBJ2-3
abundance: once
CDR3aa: CASSLDSVNTQYF
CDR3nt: TGTGCCAGCAGCTTAGATAGTGTGAATACGCAGTATTTT

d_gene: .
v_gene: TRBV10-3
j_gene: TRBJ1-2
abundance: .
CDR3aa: CAISDQGTYGYTF
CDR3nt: TGTGCCATCAGTGATCAGGGGACCTATGGCTACACCTTC

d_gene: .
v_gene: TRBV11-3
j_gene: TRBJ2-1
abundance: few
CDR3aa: CASSLHSGTLDEQFF
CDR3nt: TGTGCCAGCAGCCTCCACTCCGGGACACTCGATGAGCAGTTCTTC

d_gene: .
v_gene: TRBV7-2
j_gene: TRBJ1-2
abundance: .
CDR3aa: CASSLGGIGGYTF
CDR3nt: TGTGCCAGCAGCCTGGGGGGGATCGGCGGCTACACCTTC

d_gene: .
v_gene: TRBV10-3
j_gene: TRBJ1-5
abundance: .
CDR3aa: CAISESARRGSNQPQHF
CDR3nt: TGTGCCATCAGTGAGTCCGCGAGACGGGGGAGCAATCAGCCCCAGCATTTT

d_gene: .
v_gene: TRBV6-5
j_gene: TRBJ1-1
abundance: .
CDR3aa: CASTEGVDTEAFF
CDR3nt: TGTGCCAGTACCGAAGGGGTGGACACTGAAGCTTTCTTT